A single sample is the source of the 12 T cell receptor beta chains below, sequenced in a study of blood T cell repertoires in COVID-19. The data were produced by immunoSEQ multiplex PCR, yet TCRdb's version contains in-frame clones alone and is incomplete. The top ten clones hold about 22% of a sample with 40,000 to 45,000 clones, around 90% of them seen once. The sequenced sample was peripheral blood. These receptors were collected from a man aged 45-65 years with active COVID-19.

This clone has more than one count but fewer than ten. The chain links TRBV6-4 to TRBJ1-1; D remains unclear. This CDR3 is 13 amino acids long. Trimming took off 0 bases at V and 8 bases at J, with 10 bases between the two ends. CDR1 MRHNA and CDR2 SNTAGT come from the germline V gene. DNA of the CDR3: TGTGCCAGCAGTGACTCAAGCATTTCCGAAGCTTTCTTT. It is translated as CASSDSSISEAFF.

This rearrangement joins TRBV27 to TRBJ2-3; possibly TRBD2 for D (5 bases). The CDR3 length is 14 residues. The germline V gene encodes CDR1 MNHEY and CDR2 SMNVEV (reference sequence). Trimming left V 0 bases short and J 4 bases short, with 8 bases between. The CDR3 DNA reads TGTGCCAGCAGTTTATCCGGAGGCGCAGATACGCAGTATTTT. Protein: CASSLSGGADTQYF.

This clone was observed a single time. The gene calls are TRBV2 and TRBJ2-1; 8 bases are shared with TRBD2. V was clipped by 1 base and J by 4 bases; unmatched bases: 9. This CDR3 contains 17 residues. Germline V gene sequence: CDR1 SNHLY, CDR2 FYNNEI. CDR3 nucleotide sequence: TGTGCCAGCAGTGAAGAACTCACTAGCGGCTTTTACAATGAGCAGTTCTTC. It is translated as CASSEELTSGFYNEQFF.

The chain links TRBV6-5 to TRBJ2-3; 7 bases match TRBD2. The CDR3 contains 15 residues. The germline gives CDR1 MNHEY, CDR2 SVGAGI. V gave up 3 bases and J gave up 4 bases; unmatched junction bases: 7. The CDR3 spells CASSYGGREADTQYF. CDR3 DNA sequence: TGTGCCAGCAGTTATGGGGGGAGGGAGGCAGATACGCAGTATTTT.

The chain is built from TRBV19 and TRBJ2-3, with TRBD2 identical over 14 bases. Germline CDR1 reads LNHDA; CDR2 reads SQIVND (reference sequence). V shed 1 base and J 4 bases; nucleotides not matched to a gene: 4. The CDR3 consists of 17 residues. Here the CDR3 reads CASSIGLAGGRADTQYF. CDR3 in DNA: TGTGCCAGTAGTATAGGACTAGCGGGAGGGCGGGCAGATACGCAGTATTTT.

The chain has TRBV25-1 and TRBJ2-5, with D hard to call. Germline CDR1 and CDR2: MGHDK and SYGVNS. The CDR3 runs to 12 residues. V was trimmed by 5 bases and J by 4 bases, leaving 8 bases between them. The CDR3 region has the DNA TGTGCCAGCAGTTACAGCCTAGAGACCCAGTACTTC. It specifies CASSYSLETQYF.

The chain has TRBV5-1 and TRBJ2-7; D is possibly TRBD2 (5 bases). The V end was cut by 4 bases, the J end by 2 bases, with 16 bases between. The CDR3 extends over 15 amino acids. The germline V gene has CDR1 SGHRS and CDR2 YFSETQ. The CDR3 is CASSEQTNLPYEQYF. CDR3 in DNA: TGCGCCAGCAGCGAACAGACTAACTTACCCTACGAGCAGTACTTC. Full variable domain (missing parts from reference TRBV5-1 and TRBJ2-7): KAGVTQTPRYLIKTRGQQVTLSCSPISGHRSVSWYQQTPGQGLQFLFEYFSETQRNKGNFPGRFSGRQFSNSRSEMNVSTLELGDSALYLCASSEQTNLPYEQYFGPGTRLTVT.

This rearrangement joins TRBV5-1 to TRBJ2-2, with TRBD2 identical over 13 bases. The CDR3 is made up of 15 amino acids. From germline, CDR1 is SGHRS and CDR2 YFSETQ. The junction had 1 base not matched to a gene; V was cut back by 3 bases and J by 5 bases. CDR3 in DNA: TGCGCCAGCAGCTCGGGACTAGCGGGAACCGGGGAGCTGTTTTTT. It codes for CASSSGLAGTGELFF. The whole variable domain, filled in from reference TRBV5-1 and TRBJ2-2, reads KAGVTQTPRYLIKTRGQQVTLSCSPISGHRSVSWYQQTPGQGLQFLFEYFSETQRNKGNFPGRFSGRQFSNSRSEMNVSTLELGDSALYLCASSSGLAGTGELFFGEGSRLTVL.

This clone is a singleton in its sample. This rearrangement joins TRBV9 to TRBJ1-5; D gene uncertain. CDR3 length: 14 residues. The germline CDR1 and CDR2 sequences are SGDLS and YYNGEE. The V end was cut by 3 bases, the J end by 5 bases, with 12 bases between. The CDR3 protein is CASSASGSDQPQHF. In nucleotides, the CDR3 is TGTGCCAGCAGCGCCTCCGGGAGTGATCAGCCCCAGCATTTT.

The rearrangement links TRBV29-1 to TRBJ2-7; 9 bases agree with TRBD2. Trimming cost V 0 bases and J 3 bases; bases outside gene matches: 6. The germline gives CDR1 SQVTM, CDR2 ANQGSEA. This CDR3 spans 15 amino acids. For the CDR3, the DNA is TGCAGCGTTGAAGATTCTAGCGGGGAAGTCTACGAGCAGTACTTC. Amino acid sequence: CSVEDSSGEVYEQYF.

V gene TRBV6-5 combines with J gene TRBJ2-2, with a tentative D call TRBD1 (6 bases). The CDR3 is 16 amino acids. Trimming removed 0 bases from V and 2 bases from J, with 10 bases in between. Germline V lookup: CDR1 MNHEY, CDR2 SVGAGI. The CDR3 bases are TGTGCCAGCAGTTACTCGTGGGACACAAACACCGGGGAGCTGTTTTTT. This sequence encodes CASSYSWDTNTGELFF.

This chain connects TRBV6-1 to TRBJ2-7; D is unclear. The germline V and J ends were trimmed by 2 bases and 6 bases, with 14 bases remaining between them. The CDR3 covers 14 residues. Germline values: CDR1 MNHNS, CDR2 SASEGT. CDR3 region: CASSESPLLGEQYF. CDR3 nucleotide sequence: TGTGCCAGCAGTGAAAGCCCCCTACTTGGCGAGCAGTACTTC.